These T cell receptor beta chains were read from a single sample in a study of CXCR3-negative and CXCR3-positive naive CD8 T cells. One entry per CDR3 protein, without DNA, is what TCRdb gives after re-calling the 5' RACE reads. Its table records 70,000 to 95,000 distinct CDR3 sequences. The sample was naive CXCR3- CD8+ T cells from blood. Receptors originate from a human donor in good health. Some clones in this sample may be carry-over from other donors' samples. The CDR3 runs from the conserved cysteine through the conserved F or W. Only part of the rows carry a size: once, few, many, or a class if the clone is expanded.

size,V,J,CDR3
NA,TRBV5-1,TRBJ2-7,CASSTGFSRDEQYF
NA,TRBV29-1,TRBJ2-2,CSAANPGPGLAEGTGELFF
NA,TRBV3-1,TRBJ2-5,CASSPYDKQETQYF
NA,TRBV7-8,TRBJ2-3,CASSPREVSLTDTQYF
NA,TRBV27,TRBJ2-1,CASSLYGPQLEQFF
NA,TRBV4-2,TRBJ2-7,CASSVPGTGVYEQYF
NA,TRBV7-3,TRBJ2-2,CASSLSGTPNTGELFF
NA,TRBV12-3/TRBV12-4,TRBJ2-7,CASSVPNQGGEQYF
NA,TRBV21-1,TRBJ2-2,CPRKDSNTGELFF
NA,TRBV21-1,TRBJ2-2,CASGYESTGELFF
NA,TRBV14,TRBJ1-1,CASSQDDRGNTEAFF
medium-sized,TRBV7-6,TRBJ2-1,CASSRAAGLADEGPTNVYNEQFF
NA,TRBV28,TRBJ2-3,CASTRQRRTDTQYF
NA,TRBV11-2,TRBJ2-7,CASSWGLAASHEQYF
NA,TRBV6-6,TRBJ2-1,CASSSLRGPSSYNEQFF
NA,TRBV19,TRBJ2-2,CASSSRSFVPGELFF
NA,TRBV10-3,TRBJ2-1,CAITQDTYNEQFF
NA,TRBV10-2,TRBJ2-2,CASSDRGWGDTGELFF
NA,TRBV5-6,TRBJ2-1,CASSLGGTPDEQFF
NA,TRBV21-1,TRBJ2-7,CASSRHGRTYEQYF
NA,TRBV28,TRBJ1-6,CASSLPGQGVKNSPLHF
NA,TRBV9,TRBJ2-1,CASSPQLAGANEQFF
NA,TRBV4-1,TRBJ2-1,CASSQPSGVAPVF
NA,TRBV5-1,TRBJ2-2,CASSLVQGTTGELFF